This T cell receptor beta chain is from a study of CD8+CD57+ T cells in acquired aplastic anemia. Whole-study context: Each DNA sample taken from sorted CD4+ and CD8+ cells came to approximately 3.2 ug on average. Findings of the study overall: A set of twenty-nine CD8+ CDR3 sequences was shared between patients and controls, and these sequences appeared highly expressed in patients.

For CDR3 and TCR beta VDJ profiling, genomic DNA was the template used. TCRdb analysed the reads with MiXCR anew, one entry per CDR3 protein. The sample has about 150,000 distinct CDR3 sequences, less than 60% seen once. Before being chosen for sequencing, patients had shown CD8+CD57+ cell expansion by flow cytometry. Each patient had severe acquired aplastic anemia. Trimming pared 3 bases from V and 1 base from J, leaving 7 bases between. CDR1 and CDR2 from the germline V gene are SGHRS and YFSETQ. The CDR3 contains 13 residues. The table lists this clonotype with a count of one. The target antigen is unknown.

The sequenced material came from sorted CD4+, CD8+, or CD8+CD57+ T cells (not recorded which) from PBMCs. This clonotype was obtained from a human donor with aplastic anemia. The V and J genes are TRBV5-1 and TRBJ1-1; no reliable D call. CDR3 residues: CASSYGWNTEAFF. DNA for the CDR3: TGCGCCAGCAGCTATGGTTGGAACACTGAAGCTTTCTTT.